A selection of T cell receptor beta chains follows, all from one sample in a study of T-cell reconstitution after alpha-beta-depleted transplantation in children. MiXCR, run by TCRdb on the PCR reads, gives a single entry per CDR3 protein. The data show about 350,000 distinct CDR3 sequences, 10% to 15% seen once. The specimen was PBMCs, collected from the stem cell graft. These receptors all come from a human donor who donated a stem cell graft to a child with Fanconi anemia. The CDR3 runs from the conserved cysteine through the conserved F or W. Each record gives: J gene, clone size, D gene, V gene, CDR3 protein, CDR3 DNA. The D gene is left open where the match is weak. Rows may omit the clone size; those that give it use once, few, many or a size class.

j_call: TRBJ1-1; clone_size: -; d_call: -; v_call: TRBV20-1; cdr3_aa: CSANSYSNTEAFF; cdr3_nt: TGCAGTGCTAACAGTTACTCGAACACTGAAGCTTTCTTT
j_call: TRBJ2-1; clone_size: many; d_call: -; v_call: TRBV5-1; cdr3_aa: CASSRLAGGGNEQFF; cdr3_nt: TGCGCCAGTTCGCGACTAGCAGGGGGGGGCAATGAGCAGTTCTTC
j_call: TRBJ1-1; clone_size: many; d_call: -; v_call: TRBV5-1; cdr3_aa: CASSRGQLNTEAFF; cdr3_nt: TGCGCCAGCAGCCGTGGACAGTTAAACACTGAAGCTTTCTTT
j_call: TRBJ2-2; clone_size: -; d_call: -; v_call: TRBV7-9; cdr3_aa: CASGMAGANTGELFF; cdr3_nt: TGTGCCAGCGGGATGGCAGGGGCGAACACCGGGGAGCTGTTTTTT
j_call: TRBJ1-4; clone_size: few; d_call: -; v_call: TRBV14; cdr3_aa: CASSQQAVANEKLFF; cdr3_nt: TGTGCCAGCAGCCAGCAGGCGGTGGCTAATGAAAAACTGTTTTTT
j_call: TRBJ2-5; clone_size: many; d_call: -; v_call: TRBV7-7; cdr3_aa: CASSLSQGKGETQYF; cdr3_nt: TGTGCCAGCAGCTTATCCCAGGGGAAGGGAGAGACCCAGTACTTC
j_call: TRBJ2-1; clone_size: -; d_call: TRBD1; v_call: TRBV12-3/TRBV12-4; cdr3_aa: CASSSRTGGRNEQFF; cdr3_nt: TGTGCCAGCAGTTCCCGGACAGGGGGTAGAAATGAGCAGTTCTTC
j_call: TRBJ2-3; clone_size: -; d_call: -; v_call: TRBV5-1; cdr3_aa: CASTSGASTDTQYF; cdr3_nt: TGCGCCAGCACTAGTGGGGCTAGCACAGATACGCAGTATTTT
j_call: TRBJ2-4; clone_size: -; d_call: -; v_call: TRBV12-3/TRBV12-4; cdr3_aa: CASSPGRVGNIQYF; cdr3_nt: TGTGCCAGCAGTCCGGGCCGGGTGGGAAACATTCAGTACTTC
j_call: TRBJ2-3; clone_size: many; d_call: TRBD2; v_call: TRBV7-7; cdr3_aa: CASSLGLARTDTQYF; cdr3_nt: TGTGCTAGCAGCTTAGGACTAGCCCGCACAGATACGCAGTATTTT
j_call: TRBJ2-1; clone_size: -; d_call: TRBD2; v_call: TRBV20-1; cdr3_aa: CSARVLGLAGGQFF; cdr3_nt: TGCAGTGCTAGAGTCCTGGGACTAGCGGGAGGGCAGTTCTTC
j_call: TRBJ2-5; clone_size: -; d_call: TRBD1; v_call: TRBV7-7; cdr3_aa: CASSEPGQLQETQYF; cdr3_nt: TGTGCTAGCAGCGAGCCGGGACAGCTCCAAGAGACCCAGTACTTC
j_call: TRBJ2-5; clone_size: many; d_call: -; v_call: TRBV5-1; cdr3_aa: CASSLGMGGGETQYF; cdr3_nt: TGCGCCAGCAGCTTGGGAATGGGAGGCGGAGAGACCCAGTACTTC
j_call: TRBJ2-3; clone_size: many; d_call: TRBD2; v_call: TRBV6-4; cdr3_aa: CASSESGGATDTQYF; cdr3_nt: TGTGCCAGCAGTGAGAGCGGGGGGGCCACAGATACGCAGTATTTT
j_call: TRBJ2-5; clone_size: few; d_call: -; v_call: TRBV4-3; cdr3_aa: CASSQVATAQETQYF; cdr3_nt: TGCGCCAGCAGCCAAGTAGCAACAGCCCAAGAGACCCAGTACTTC
j_call: TRBJ2-3; clone_size: -; d_call: -; v_call: TRBV4-3; cdr3_aa: CASSPGDIYTDTQYF; cdr3_nt: TGCGCCAGCAGCCCGGGCGACATCTACACAGATACGCAGTATTTT
j_call: TRBJ2-7; clone_size: -; d_call: -; v_call: TRBV12-3/TRBV12-4; cdr3_aa: CASSFASYEQYF; cdr3_nt: TGTGCCAGCAGTTTCGCCTCCTACGAGCAGTACTTC
j_call: TRBJ1-5; clone_size: -; d_call: TRBD1; v_call: TRBV3-1; cdr3_aa: CASSQTGGEGQPQHF; cdr3_nt: TGTGCCAGCAGCCAGACAGGGGGCGAGGGTCAGCCCCAGCATTTT
j_call: TRBJ2-1; clone_size: many; d_call: TRBD1; v_call: TRBV28; cdr3_aa: CASSPDRGGDEQFF; cdr3_nt: TGTGCCAGCAGTCCGGACAGGGGGGGGGATGAGCAGTTCTTC
j_call: TRBJ1-2; clone_size: many; d_call: -; v_call: TRBV5-1; cdr3_aa: CASSLYGNYGYTF; cdr3_nt: TGCGCCAGCAGCTTGTACGGGAACTATGGCTACACCTTC
j_call: TRBJ2-3; clone_size: -; d_call: TRBD2; v_call: TRBV18; cdr3_aa: CASSPTSGGADDTQYF; cdr3_nt: TGTGCCAGCTCACCGACTAGCGGGGGGGCAGATGATACGCAGTATTTT
j_call: TRBJ1-1; clone_size: many; d_call: -; v_call: TRBV7-9; cdr3_aa: CASSFDSFTEAFF; cdr3_nt: TGTGCCAGCAGCTTCGACAGCTTCACTGAAGCTTTCTTT